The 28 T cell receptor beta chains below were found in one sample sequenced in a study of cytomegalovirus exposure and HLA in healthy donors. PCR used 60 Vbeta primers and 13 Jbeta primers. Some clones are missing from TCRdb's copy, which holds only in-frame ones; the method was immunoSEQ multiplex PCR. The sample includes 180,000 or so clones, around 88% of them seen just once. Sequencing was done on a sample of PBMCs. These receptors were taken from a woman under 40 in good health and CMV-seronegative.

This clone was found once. The CDR3 bases are TGTGCCAGCAGTTTATCCCCGGGACTGGGAACTGAAGCTTTCTTT. Translating gives CASSLSPGLGTEAFF. The chain links TRBV27 to TRBJ1-1; the D gene is possibly TRBD1 (5 bases). The CDR3 runs to 15 residues. Trimming stripped 0 bases from V and 5 bases from J, with 13 bases between. Germline V gene lookup returns CDR1 MNHEY and CDR2 SMNVEV (reference sequence).

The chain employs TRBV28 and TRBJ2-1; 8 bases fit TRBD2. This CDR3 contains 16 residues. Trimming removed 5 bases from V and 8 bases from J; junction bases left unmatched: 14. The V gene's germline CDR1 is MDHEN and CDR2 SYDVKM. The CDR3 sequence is CASSPAGTRIKDEQFF. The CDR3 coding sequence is TGTGCCAGCAGTCCAGCCGGGACTAGGATAAAAGATGAGCAGTTCTTC. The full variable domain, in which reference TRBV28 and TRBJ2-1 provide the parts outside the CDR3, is DVKVTQSSRYLVKRTGEKVFLECVQDMDHENMFWYRQDPGLGLRLIYFSYDVKMKEKGDIPEGYSVSREKKERFSLILESASTNQTSMYLCASSPAGTRIKDEQFFGPGTRLTVL.

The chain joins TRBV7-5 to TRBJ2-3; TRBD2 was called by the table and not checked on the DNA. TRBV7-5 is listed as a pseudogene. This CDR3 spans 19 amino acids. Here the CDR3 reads CARSSGTSGRGTSTDTQYF. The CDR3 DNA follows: TGTGCCAGAAGCTCCGGGACTAGCGGGAGAGGGACGAGCACAGATACGCAGTATTTT.

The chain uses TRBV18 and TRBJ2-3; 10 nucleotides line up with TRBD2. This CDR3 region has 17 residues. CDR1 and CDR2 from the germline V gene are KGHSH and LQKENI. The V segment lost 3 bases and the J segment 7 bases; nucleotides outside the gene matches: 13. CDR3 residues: CASSPGESGGVHNTQYF. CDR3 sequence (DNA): TGTGCCAGCTCACCCGGAGAGAGCGGGGGGGTGCATAATACGCAGTATTTT.

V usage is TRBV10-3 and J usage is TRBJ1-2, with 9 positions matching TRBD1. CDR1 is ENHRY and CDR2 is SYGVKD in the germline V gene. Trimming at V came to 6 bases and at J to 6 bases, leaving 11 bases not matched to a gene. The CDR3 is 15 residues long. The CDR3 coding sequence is TGTGCCATCAGCGGGACAGGGACGAGGGCGGATGGCTACACCTTC. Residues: CAISGTGTRADGYTF.

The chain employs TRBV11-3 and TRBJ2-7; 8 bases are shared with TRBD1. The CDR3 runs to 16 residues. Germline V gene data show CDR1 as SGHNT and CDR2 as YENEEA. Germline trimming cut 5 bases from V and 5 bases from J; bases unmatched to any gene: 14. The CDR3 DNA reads TGTGCCAGCAGCCTCTCAACCGGACAGGGTCACAACGAGCAGTACTTC. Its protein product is CASSLSTGQGHNEQYF.

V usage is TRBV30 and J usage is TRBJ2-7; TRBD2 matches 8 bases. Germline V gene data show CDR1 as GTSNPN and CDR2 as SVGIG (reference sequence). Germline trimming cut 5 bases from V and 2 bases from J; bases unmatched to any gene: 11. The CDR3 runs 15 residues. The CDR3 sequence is CAWSPSGGRAYEQYF. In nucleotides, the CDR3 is TGTGCCTGGTCCCCGAGCGGGGGTCGAGCCTACGAGCAGTACTTC.

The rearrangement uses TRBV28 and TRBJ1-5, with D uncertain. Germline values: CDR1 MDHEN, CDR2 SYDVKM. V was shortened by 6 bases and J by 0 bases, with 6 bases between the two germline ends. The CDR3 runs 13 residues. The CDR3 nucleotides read TGTGCCAGCAGGAGAAATAGCAATCAGCCCCAGCATTTT. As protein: CASRRNSNQPQHF.

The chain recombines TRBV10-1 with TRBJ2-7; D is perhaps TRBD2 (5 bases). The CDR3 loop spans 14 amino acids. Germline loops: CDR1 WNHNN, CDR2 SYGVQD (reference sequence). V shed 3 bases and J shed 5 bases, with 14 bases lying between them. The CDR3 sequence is CASSDQDSWDEQYF. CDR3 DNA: TGCGCCAGCAGTGATCAGGACTCCTGGGACGAGCAGTACTTC.

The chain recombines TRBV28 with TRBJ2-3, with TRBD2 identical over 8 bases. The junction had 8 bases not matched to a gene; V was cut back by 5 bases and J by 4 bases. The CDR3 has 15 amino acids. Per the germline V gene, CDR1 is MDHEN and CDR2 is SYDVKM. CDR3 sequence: CASSPSGSKADTQYF. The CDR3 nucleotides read TGTGCCAGCAGTCCAAGCGGGAGTAAGGCAGATACGCAGTATTTT.

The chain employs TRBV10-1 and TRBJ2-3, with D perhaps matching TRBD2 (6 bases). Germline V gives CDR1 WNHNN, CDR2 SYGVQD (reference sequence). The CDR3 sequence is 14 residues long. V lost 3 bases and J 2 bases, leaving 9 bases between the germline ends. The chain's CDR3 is CASSEGTVTDTQYF. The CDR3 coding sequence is TGCGCCAGCAGTGAAGGGACTGTCACAGATACGCAGTATTTT.

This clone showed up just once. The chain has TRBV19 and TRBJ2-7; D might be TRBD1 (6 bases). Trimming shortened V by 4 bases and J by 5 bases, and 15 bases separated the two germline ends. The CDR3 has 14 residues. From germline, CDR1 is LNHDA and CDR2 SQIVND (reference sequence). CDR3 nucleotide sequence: TGTGCCAGTAGTAACCGGGACAATGGGGACGAGCAGTACTTC. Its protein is CASSNRDNGDEQYF.

The DNA for the CDR3 is TGCGCCAGCAGCCAACGGGGGAGCGGCACTGAAGCTTTCTTT. Its protein is CASSQRGSGTEAFF. The V call is TRBV4-1, the J call TRBJ1-1; tentative D call: TRBD1 (5 bases). CDR1 MGHRA and CDR2 YSYEKL come from the germline V gene. The CDR3 covers 14 residues. The ends were cut back, 2 bases at V and 4 bases at J, with 11 bases in the middle.

CDR3 nucleotide sequence: TGTGCCAGCAGCCTCTGGACAGGGCCGGGGGAGCAGTACTTC. Protein sequence: CASSLWTGPGEQYF. The rearrangement links TRBV5-5 to TRBJ2-7; 8 positions match TRBD1. V trimming: 4 bases; J trimming: 7 bases; junction bases outside the gene matches: 10. Germline V CDR1 and CDR2: SGHKS, YYEKEE (reference sequence). The CDR3 covers 14 residues.

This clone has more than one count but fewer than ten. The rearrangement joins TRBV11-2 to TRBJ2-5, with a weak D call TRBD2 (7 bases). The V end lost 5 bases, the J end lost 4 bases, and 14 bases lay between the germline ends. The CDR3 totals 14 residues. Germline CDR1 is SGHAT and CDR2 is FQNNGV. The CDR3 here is CASSLGGAGETQYF. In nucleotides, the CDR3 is TGTGCCAGCAGCCTGGGGGGGGCTGGAGAGACCCAGTACTTC.

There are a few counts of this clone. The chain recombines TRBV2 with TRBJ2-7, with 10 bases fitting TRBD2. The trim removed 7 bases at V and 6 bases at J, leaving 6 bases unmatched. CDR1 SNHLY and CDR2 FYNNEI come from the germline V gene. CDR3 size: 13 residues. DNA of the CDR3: TGTGCCAGCACTCCGGGACTAGCGATCGAGCAGTACTTC. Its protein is CASTPGLAIEQYF.

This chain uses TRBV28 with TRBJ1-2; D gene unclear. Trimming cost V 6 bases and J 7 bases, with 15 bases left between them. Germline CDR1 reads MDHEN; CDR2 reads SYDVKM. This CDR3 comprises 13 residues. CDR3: CASRPFGLGGYTF. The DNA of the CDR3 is TGTGCCAGCAGACCCTTCGGACTCGGTGGCTACACCTTC.

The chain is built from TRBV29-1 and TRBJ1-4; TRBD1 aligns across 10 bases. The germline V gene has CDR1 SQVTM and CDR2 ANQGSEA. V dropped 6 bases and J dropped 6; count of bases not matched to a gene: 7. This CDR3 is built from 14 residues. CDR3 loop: CSVKRQGAYEKLFF. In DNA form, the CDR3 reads TGCAGCGTGAAGAGACAGGGGGCATATGAAAAACTGTTTTTT.

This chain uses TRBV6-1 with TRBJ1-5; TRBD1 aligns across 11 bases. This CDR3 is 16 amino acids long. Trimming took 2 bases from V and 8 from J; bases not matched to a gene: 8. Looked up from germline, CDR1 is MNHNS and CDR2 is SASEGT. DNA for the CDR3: TGTGCCAGCAGTGAATTAGGACAGGGGGCGGGTGAGCCCCAGCATTTT. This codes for CASSELGQGAGEPQHF.

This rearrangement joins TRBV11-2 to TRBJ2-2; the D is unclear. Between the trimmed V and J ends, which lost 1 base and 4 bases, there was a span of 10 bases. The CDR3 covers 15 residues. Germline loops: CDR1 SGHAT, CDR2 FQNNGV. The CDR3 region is CASSLGHYTTGELFF. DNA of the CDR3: TGTGCCAGCAGCTTAGGGCACTACACCACCGGGGAGCTGTTTTTT.

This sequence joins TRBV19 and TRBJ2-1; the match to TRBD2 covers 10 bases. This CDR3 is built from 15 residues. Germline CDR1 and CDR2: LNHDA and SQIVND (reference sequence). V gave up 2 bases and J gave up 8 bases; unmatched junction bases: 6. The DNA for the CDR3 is TGTGCCAGTAGTATAAGGGCTAGCGGGAGCTATGAGCAGTTCTTC. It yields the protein CASSIRASGSYEQFF.

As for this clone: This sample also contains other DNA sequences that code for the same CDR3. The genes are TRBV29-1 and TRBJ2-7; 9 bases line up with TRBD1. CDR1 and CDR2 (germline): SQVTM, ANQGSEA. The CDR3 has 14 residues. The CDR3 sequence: CSVIPGQGLIEQYF. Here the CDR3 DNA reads TGCAGTGTTATACCGGGACAGGGTTTAATCGAGCAGTACTTC.

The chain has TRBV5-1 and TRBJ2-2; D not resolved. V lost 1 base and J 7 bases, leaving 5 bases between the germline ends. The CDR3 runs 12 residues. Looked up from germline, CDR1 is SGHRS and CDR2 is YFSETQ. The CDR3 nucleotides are TGCGCCAGCAGCTTGACTCGCGGGGAGCTGTTTTTT. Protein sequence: CASSLTRGELFF.

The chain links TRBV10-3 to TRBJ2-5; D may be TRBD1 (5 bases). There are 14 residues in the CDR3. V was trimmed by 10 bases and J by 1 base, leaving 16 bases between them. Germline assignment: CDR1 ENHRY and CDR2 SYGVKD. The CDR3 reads CATSAGMAQETQYF. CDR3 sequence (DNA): TGTGCCACCTCGGCAGGGATGGCCCAAGAGACCCAGTACTTC.

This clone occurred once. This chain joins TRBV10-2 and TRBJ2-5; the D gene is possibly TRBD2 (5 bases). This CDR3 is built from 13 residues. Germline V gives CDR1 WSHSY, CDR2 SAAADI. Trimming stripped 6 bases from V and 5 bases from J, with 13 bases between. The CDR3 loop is CASRDTRGETQYF. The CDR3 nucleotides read TGCGCCAGCAGGGATACTAGAGGCGAGACCCAGTACTTC.

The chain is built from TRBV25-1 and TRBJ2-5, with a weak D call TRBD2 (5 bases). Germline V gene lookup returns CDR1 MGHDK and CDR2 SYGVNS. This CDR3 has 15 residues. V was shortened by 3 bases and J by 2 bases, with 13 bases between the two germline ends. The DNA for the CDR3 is TGTGCCAGCAGTGACGCGGGTCTCTTTCAAGAGACCCAGTACTTC. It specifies CASSDAGLFQETQYF.

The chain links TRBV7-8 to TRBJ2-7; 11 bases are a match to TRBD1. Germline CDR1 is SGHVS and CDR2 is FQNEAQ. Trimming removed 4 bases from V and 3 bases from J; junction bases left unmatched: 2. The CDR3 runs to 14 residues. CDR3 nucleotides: TGTGCCAGCAGCTCTGGGACAGGGGGCTACGAGCAGTACTTC. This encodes CASSSGTGGYEQYF.

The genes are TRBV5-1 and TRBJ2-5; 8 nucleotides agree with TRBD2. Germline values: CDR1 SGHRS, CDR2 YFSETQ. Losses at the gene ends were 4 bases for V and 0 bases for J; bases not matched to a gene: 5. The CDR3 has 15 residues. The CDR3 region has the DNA TGCGCCAGCAGCCTTAGCGGGGTAAACCAAGAGACCCAGTACTTC. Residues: CASSLSGVNQETQYF.